Below are 21 T cell receptor beta chains sequenced from a single sample in a study of cytomegalovirus exposure and HLA in healthy donors. Profiling relied on immunoSEQ multiplex PCR, and the TCRdb table lists in-frame clones only, not all of them. The sample carries some 200,000 clones, approximately 86% recorded once. Sequenced input: PBMCs. These receptors were taken from a man aged 25-40 years in good health and CMV-seropositive.

The genes are TRBV28 and TRBJ2-7; D ambiguous. Per the germline V gene, CDR1 is MDHEN and CDR2 is SYDVKM. The CDR3 is 14 residues long. Trimming pared 5 bases from V and 1 base from J, leaving 12 bases between. The CDR3 bases are TGTGCCAGCAGTGTCCGGGTCCTATCCTACGAGCAGTACTTC. It yields the protein CASSVRVLSYEQYF.

This CDR3 is CASSVDTGAANEQFF. CDR3 nucleotides: TGTGCCAGCAGCGTAGACACGGGGGCGGCCAATGAGCAGTTCTTC. The V and J genes are TRBV9 and TRBJ2-1, with D perhaps assigned TRBD1 or TRBD2 (6 bases each). Germline lookup yields CDR1 SGDLS and CDR2 YYNGEE. V lost 0 bases and J lost 6, with 13 bases in between. This CDR3 contains 15 residues.

This clone was counted a single time. V gene TRBV28 combines with J gene TRBJ1-3; D is perhaps TRBD1 (6 bases). The CDR3 loop spans 16 amino acids. Looked up from germline, CDR1 is MDHEN and CDR2 is SYDVKM. V was cut by 7 bases and J by 2 bases, with 18 bases left in between. CDR3 nucleotides: TGTGCCAGCACTCAACCAGGGGAAAGTACTGGAAACACCATATATTTT. This codes for CASTQPGESTGNTIYF.

The V gene is TRBV20-1, the J gene TRBJ2-5, with a weak D call TRBD1 (5 bases). Germline V gives CDR1 DFQATT, CDR2 SNEGSKA (reference sequence). CDR3 length: 11 amino acids. This chain's CDR3 is CSLGVRKTQYF. CDR3 coding DNA: TGCAGCCTAGGGGTTAGAAAGACCCAGTACTTC.

The chain employs TRBV7-2 and TRBJ1-5; D possibly corresponds to TRBD1 (6 bases). The V and J ends lost 3 bases and 3 bases respectively, with 12 bases between them. Germline V lookup: CDR1 SGHTA, CDR2 FQGNSA. The CDR3 is made up of 15 amino acids. The CDR3 nucleotides are TGTGCCAGCAGCTTGACACAGGGTTTCAATCAGCCCCAGCATTTT. It translates to CASSLTQGFNQPQHF.

The CDR3 nucleotides are TGTGCCAGCAGCCCTAGACTAGCCGCAGATACGCAGTATTTT. Residues: CASSPRLAADTQYF. The V and J genes are TRBV9 and TRBJ2-3; 7 bases are shared with TRBD2. Germline lookup yields CDR1 SGDLS and CDR2 YYNGEE. This CDR3 comprises 14 residues. V gave up 4 bases and J gave up 4 bases; unmatched junction bases: 6.

This clone was seen a single time. V gene TRBV6-1 combines with J gene TRBJ1-4; D gene unclear. The CDR3 runs 15 residues. The germline V gene has CDR1 MNHNS and CDR2 SASEGT. V gave up 3 bases and J gave up 4 bases, with 12 bases separating them. This CDR3 reads CASSELNGVNEKLFF. The DNA of the CDR3 is TGTGCCAGCAGTGAGTTGAACGGAGTTAATGAAAAACTGTTTTTT.

The chain combines TRBV5-1 with TRBJ2-3; 12 bases fit TRBD1. V gave up 0 bases and J gave up 6 bases; unmatched junction bases: 8. Germline V gives CDR1 SGHRS, CDR2 YFSETQ. This CDR3 contains 17 residues. The CDR3 DNA follows: TGCGCCAGCAGCTTGGTGTCGGGACAGGGGGCGTCTGATACGCAGTATTTT. Amino acid sequence: CASSLVSGQGASDTQYF.

The rearrangement uses TRBV28 and TRBJ2-2, with D unclear. The germline V gene has CDR1 MDHEN and CDR2 SYDVKM. V gave up 2 bases and J gave up 7 bases, with 11 bases separating them. This CDR3 has 14 residues. The CDR3 DNA reads as TGTGCCAGCAGTTTAGATGGTGCGATCGGGGAGCTGTTTTTT. Residues: CASSLDGAIGELFF.

V and J are TRBV29-1 and TRBJ2-7; D might be TRBD2 (5 bases). CDR3 size: 12 residues. V was clipped by 4 bases and J by 2 bases, with 9 bases between them. Germline CDR1 and CDR2: SQVTM and ANQGSEA. The CDR3 reads CSVGRQTYEQYF. CDR3 DNA: TGCAGCGTTGGGAGGCAGACCTACGAGCAGTACTTC.

The chain recombines TRBV29-1 with TRBJ2-6; 10 nucleotides align to TRBD1. The CDR3 sequence is 16 residues long. The V segment lost 6 bases and the J segment 0 bases; nucleotides outside the gene matches: 5. Germline loops: CDR1 SQVTM, CDR2 ANQGSEA. CDR3 region: CSVRDRGSSGANVLTF. Here the CDR3 DNA reads TGCAGCGTCCGGGACAGGGGAAGCTCTGGGGCCAACGTCCTGACTTTC.

The chain joins TRBV30 to TRBJ1-2; D uncertain. Trimming shortened V by 1 base and J by 8 bases, and 11 bases separated the two germline ends. The length of the CDR3 is 12 residues. Germline assignment: CDR1 GTSNPN and CDR2 SVGIG (reference sequence). In DNA form, the CDR3 reads TGTGCCTGGAGTGCCTGGAATCGGGGCTACACCTTC. This codes for CAWSAWNRGYTF.

The V and J genes are TRBV5-1 and TRBJ1-6; D is undetermined. This CDR3 spans 17 amino acids. The V and J ends lost 5 bases and 0 bases respectively, with 15 bases between them. Germline V gene data show CDR1 as SGHRS and CDR2 as YFSETQ. The CDR3 reads CASRSDMASSYNSPLHF. CDR3 DNA: TGCGCCAGCAGGTCTGACATGGCGAGCTCCTATAATTCACCCCTCCACTTT.

The rearrangement links TRBV11-2 to TRBJ1-4; no reliable D call. The CDR3 sequence is 13 residues long. Germline V gene sequence: CDR1 SGHAT, CDR2 FQNNGV. V lost 2 bases to trimming and J lost 8 bases, with 9 bases between them. CDR3 residues: CASSLRHKEKLFF. CDR3 nucleotide sequence: TGTGCCAGCAGCTTAAGGCACAAGGAAAAACTGTTTTTT.

V gene TRBV4-1 combines with J gene TRBJ1-4; 9 bases match TRBD1. CDR1 and CDR2 (germline): MGHRA, YSYEKL. The CDR3 loop spans 18 amino acids. V dropped 0 bases and J dropped 4; count of bases not matched to a gene: 9. Here the CDR3 DNA reads TGCGCCAGCAGCCAAGACCGGGACAGGGACATCGGTAATGAAAAACTGTTTTTT. This translates into CASSQDRDRDIGNEKLFF.

This rearrangement joins TRBV4-2 to TRBJ1-1; no clear D gene. Germline assignment: CDR1 LGHNA and CDR2 YNFKEQ. The CDR3 contains 13 residues. V shed 1 base and J shed 4 bases, with 7 bases lying between them. DNA for the CDR3: TGTGCCAGCAGCCAAGGGGGTATCACTGAAGCTTTCTTT. Residues: CASSQGGITEAFF.

The rearrangement joins TRBV7-2 to TRBJ2-3; D is tentatively TRBD1 or TRBD2 (5 bases each). CDR3 length: 16 residues. Trimming left V 5 bases short and J 1 base short, with 16 bases between. The germline CDR1 and CDR2 sequences are SGHTA and FQGNSA. This CDR3 reads CASSPNGALGTDTQYF. In DNA form, the CDR3 reads TGTGCCAGCAGCCCAAACGGGGCTCTCGGCACAGATACGCAGTATTTT. The entire variable domain, with the rest obtained from reference TRBV7-2 and TRBJ2-3, is as follows: GAGVSQSPSNKVTEKGKDVELRCDPISGHTALYWYRQSLGQGLEFLIYFQGNSAPDKSGLPSDRFSAERTGGSVSTLTIQRTQQEDSAVYLCASSPNGALGTDTQYFGPGTRLTVL.

The rearrangement joins TRBV23-1 to TRBJ1-1; 8 nucleotides match TRBD1. TRBV23-1 is annotated as an ORF whose role is uncertain. The CDR3 totals 15 residues. V trimming: 8 bases; J trimming: 1 base; junction bases outside the gene matches: 9. The CDR3 nucleotides read TGCGCCAGCGGAATTCAGGGGGCACCGAACACTGAAGCTTTCTTT. Protein: CASGIQGAPNTEAFF.

This chain connects TRBV7-9 to TRBJ1-2; D is undetermined. The V end lost 1 base, the J end lost 5 bases, and 11 bases lay between the germline ends. CDR1 is SEHNR, CDR2 FQNEAQ, per germline (reference sequence). CDR3 length: 14 amino acids. The CDR3 DNA reads TGTGCCAGCAGCTTAGAGACCGCCGGGTATGGCTACACCTTC. It is translated as CASSLETAGYGYTF.

The chain couples TRBV4-1 to TRBJ2-7; unclear D gene. Trimming stripped 0 bases from V and 5 bases from J, with 20 bases between. This CDR3 is 17 amino acids long. Germline V gene lookup returns CDR1 MGHRA and CDR2 YSYEKL. CDR3 in amino acids: CASSQDPPEVELHEQYF. The CDR3 DNA reads TGCGCCAGCAGCCAAGATCCCCCTGAGGTAGAGTTGCACGAGCAGTACTTC.

This clone turned up a few times. V usage is TRBV4-1 and J usage is TRBJ1-5; D might be TRBD1 (6 bases). Trimming left V 4 bases short and J 4 bases short, with 14 bases between. The germline gives CDR1 MGHRA, CDR2 YSYEKL. The CDR3 is 15 residues long. Written as DNA, the CDR3 is TGCGCCAGCAGCCCAGTCGGGCAGGGGAATCAGCCCCAGCATTTT. It codes for CASSPVGQGNQPQHF.